This T cell receptor (beta chain) was identified during a study of blood T cell repertoires in COVID-19. The ends lost 3 bases at V and 2 bases at J; junction bases unmatched: 1. Germline CDR1 is ENHRY and CDR2 is SYGVKD. The CDR3 has 14 residues. As processed by the authors: Nucleated cell counts were estimated from reference gene primer amplification. Measured with immunoSEQ multiplex PCR; TCRdb has only the in-frame clones, and not every one. The V and J calls and clone size are taken from that table; D and trimming were inferred from the DNA. The sample carries approximately 300,000 clones, about nine tenths recorded once.

The clonotype originates from a man between 60 and 75 years old who had recovered from COVID-19. Sample: PBMCs or T cells enriched from blood (not recorded which). The chain joins TRBV10-3 to TRBJ1-5; TRBD1 matches 7 bases. The CDR3 spells CAISDTGGNQPQHF. CDR3 nucleotide sequence: TGTGCCATCAGTGACACAGGGGGCAATCAGCCCCAGCATTTT.